This TCR beta chain was identified in a study of cytomegalovirus exposure and HLA in healthy donors. Study results and caveats: There were some public TCRs occurring in many donors, but most TCR sequences were rare.

J lost 9 bases, V lost 1 base, and 8 bases had no gene match. This CDR3 has 17 residues. Looked up from germline, CDR1 is LNHDA and CDR2 is SQIVND (reference sequence). Of note for this clone: Its specificity is not known.

This PCR relied on a set of 60 Vbeta primers and 13 Jbeta primers. The assay was immunoSEQ multiplex PCR, and TCRdb's table has in-frame clones only and misses some. The table includes 110,000 to 150,000 clones, approximately 82% detected once. The rearrangement links TRBV19 to TRBJ2-1; 14 bases map to TRBD2. The receptor was derived from a woman in her sixties in good health and CMV-seropositive. The sequencing input was PBMCs. The CDR3 sequence: CASSIATGTSGSSEQFF. The CDR3 nucleotides are TGTGCCAGTAGTATAGCCACCGGGACTAGCGGGAGTTCTGAGCAGTTCTTC.